The 4 T cell receptor beta chains presented below share a single source sample, sequenced in a study of blood T cells in healthy people across ages (dated by TCRdb to the mid-2010s). Receptor libraries were prepared by 5' RACE. The sequencer was an Illumina HiSeq 2500. A second PCR of about 6 to 12 cycles was run with a J-beta primer mix and a sample-barcoded 5' primer. TCRdb ran its own pipeline on the public reads, namely fastp trimming at Q25 and MiXCR clone calling, and kept in-frame beta chains. Each entry merges the rows of one CDR3 protein and shows their most common DNA and genes. Across this sample there are hundreds of thousands of distinct CDR3 sequences, with more than 45% seen only once. The ten largest clones take up roughly 14% of the sample. Sequencing was performed on blood. All receptors derive from a woman older than 75 in good health.

The genes are TRBV5-5 and TRBJ2-3; TRBD2 is a possible D gene (6 bases). There are 16 residues in the CDR3. Germline lookup yields CDR1 SGHKS and CDR2 YYEKEE (reference sequence). The V and J ends lost 3 bases and 2 bases respectively, with 16 bases between them. In DNA form, the CDR3 reads TGTGCCAGCAGCTGGGGTAGGTCTAGCGACACAGATACGCAGTATTTT. As protein: CASSWGRSSDTDTQYF.

The chain employs TRBV12-3 or TRBV12-4 and TRBJ2-2; possible D gene TRBD2, 6 bases. The V gene lost 2 bases and the J gene lost 0 bases, with 10 bases spanning the gap. The CDR3 is made up of 16 amino acids. CDR3 in amino acids: CASSLFGGANTGELFF. Here the CDR3 DNA reads TGTGCCAGCAGTTTATTCGGGGGAGCGAACACCGGGGAGCTGTTTTTT.

The CDR3 here is CASSDNLAGVVDTQYF. The CDR3 coding sequence is TGTGCCAGCAGCGACAACCTAGCGGGGGTGGTAGATACGCAGTATTTT. The chain recombines TRBV9 with TRBJ2-3; 10 bases align to TRBD2. From germline, CDR1 is SGDLS and CDR2 YYNGEE. The CDR3 covers 16 residues. The V and J ends lost 3 bases and 5 bases, in that order; junction bases with no gene match: 9.

This chain joins TRBV6-2 or TRBV6-3 and TRBJ2-7; 9 positions agree with TRBD1. Trimming took 0 bases from V and 4 from J; bases not matched to a gene: 4. The V gene's germline CDR1 is MNHEY and CDR2 SVGEGT. This CDR3 spans 15 amino acids. Here the CDR3 reads CASSYSDRGSYEQYF. CDR3 nucleotide sequence: TGTGCCAGCAGTTACTCAGACAGGGGGAGTTACGAGCAGTACTTC.